The entry that follows covers one TCR beta chain sequence. The sample is drawn from a study of blood T cell repertoires in COVID-19. Study at large: Researchers got acute and convalescent COVID-19 samples from the United States, Italy and Spain. T cells, B-cell-depleted T cells, or PBMCs provided the cDNA or gDNA that served as material.

The V and J ends lost 2 bases and 6 bases, in that order; junction bases with no gene match: 7. Germline-derived CDR1 and CDR2 are LNHNV and YYDKDF (reference sequence). This CDR3 comprises 16 residues. In the original analysis: Scientists estimated how many nucleated cells there were by amplifying reference gene primers. This table comes from immunoSEQ multiplex PCR, and its TCRdb copy is limited to in-frame clones, with some not included. That table gives V, J and clone size, and the DNA gave D and trimming. The table lists approximately 210,000 clones, roughly 90% of them singletons. The gene calls are TRBV15 and TRBJ2-2; TRBD1 matches at 9 bases. This TCR was recovered from a man in his sixties or seventies with acute or convalescent COVID-19. Sample: peripheral blood. The CDR3 coding sequence is TGTGCCACCAGCAGACCCGGGACAGGGTCTCCCGGGGAGCTGTTTTTT. Protein: CATSRPGTGSPGELFF.